Listed here are 30 T cell receptor beta chains from one sample, sequenced in a study of monozygotic twins with inflammatory bowel disease (dated by TCRdb to the late 2010s). The receptor library was made with 5' RACE. Sequencing took place on an Illumina HiSeq 2500. Following reprocessing of the reads by TCRdb, the data hold one row per CDR3 protein sequence and no DNA is available. This sample's records show about 99,000 distinct CDR3 sequences. Less than 2% of the sample is taken by the ten largest. Specimen: blood. The receptors derive from a human donor with ulcerative colitis or Crohn's disease, or a healthy co-twin of an affected twin (not recorded which).

CDR3 region: CASSIGTGPYEQYF. The chain couples TRBV3-1 to TRBJ2-7; with no DNA, the TCRdb D assignment of TRBD1 cannot be verified. Germline CDR1 LGHDT, CDR2 YNNKEL (reference sequence). The CDR3 totals 14 residues.

V usage is TRBV6-5 and J usage is TRBJ2-7; TCRdb gives TRBD1 as the D gene, but with no DNA this cannot be confirmed. CDR1 and CDR2 (germline): MNHEY, SVGAGI. The CDR3 consists of 13 residues. CDR3 in amino acids: CASGWSGSYEQYF.

The CDR3 reads CASSLSEREVAFAGYEQYF. This rearrangement joins TRBV27 to TRBJ2-7; no DNA is available, so the TRBD2 call from TCRdb remains unchecked. The CDR3 covers 19 residues. Germline V gene sequence: CDR1 MNHEY, CDR2 SMNVEV (reference sequence).

The J gene is TRBJ2-5, the V gene TRBV6-2 or TRBV6-3; lacking DNA, the TRBD1 call made by TCRdb goes unchecked. This CDR3 is built from 13 residues. Germline CDR1 is MNHEY and CDR2 is SVGEGT. The CDR3 is CASSYPPRETQYF.

The chain's CDR3 is CASSLRSAYEQYF. The rearrangement uses TRBV7-2 and TRBJ2-7. The CDR3 has 13 residues. Germline V gives CDR1 SGHTA, CDR2 FQGNSA.

The chain combines TRBV10-2 with TRBJ2-3; TCRdb outputs TRBD2, but without DNA this stays unchecked. The CDR3 spans 15 residues. Germline V gives CDR1 WSHSY, CDR2 SAAADI. This CDR3 is CASSIAGAGTDTQYF.

The chain has TRBV18 and TRBJ2-5; TCRdb indicates TRBD2, and absent DNA this call remains unverified. The CDR3 is 14 residues long. Germline loops: CDR1 KGHSH, CDR2 LQKENI. The CDR3: CASSPTSGRETQYF. The variable domain in full, completed from reference TRBV18 and TRBJ2-5, reads NAGVMQNPRHLVRRRGQEARLRCSPMKGHSHVYWYRQLPEEGLKFMVYLQKENIIDESGMPKERFSAEFPKEGPSILRIQQVVRGDSAAYFCASSPTSGRETQYFGPGTRLLVL.

The chain couples TRBV7-9 to TRBJ2-5; TCRdb's D gene call, TRBD2, goes unchecked for lack of DNA. CDR1 SEHNR and CDR2 FQNEAQ come from the germline V gene (reference sequence). CDR3 length: 14 residues. The chain's CDR3 is CASSFAGRYGTQYF.

The V call is TRBV11-2, the J call TRBJ2-1; without DNA, the TCRdb call of TRBD1 cannot be checked. Germline V gene data show CDR1 as SGHAT and CDR2 as FQNNGV. This CDR3 has 13 amino acids. The CDR3 is CASSYEGGGEQFF.

The chain has TRBV6-6 and TRBJ2-7; absent DNA, TCRdb's TRBD1 call cannot be checked. The CDR3 sequence is 13 residues long. Per germline, CDR1 MNHNY and CDR2 SVGAGI (reference sequence). The chain's CDR3 is CATSKGVSYEQYF.

The chain combines TRBV11-2 with TRBJ2-1; TCRdb outputs TRBD2, but without DNA this stays unchecked. The CDR3 is made up of 15 amino acids. Germline V CDR1 and CDR2: SGHAT, FQNNGV. The CDR3 region is CASSSVAGAYNEQFF.

This sequence joins TRBV5-5 and TRBJ1-6; TCRdb indicates TRBD1, and absent DNA this call remains unverified. The CDR3 loop spans 15 amino acids. The germline V gene encodes CDR1 SGHKS and CDR2 YYEKEE (reference sequence). This CDR3 reads CASSLGQGNNSPLHF.

This sequence joins TRBV6-5 and TRBJ1-6; TCRdb reports TRBD1, a call that lacks DNA to check it against. The CDR3 covers 15 residues. Germline V gives CDR1 MNHEY, CDR2 SVGAGI. CDR3 amino acids: CASSYQGQRISPLHF.

The chain employs TRBV5-1 and TRBJ2-7; the D gene TCRdb calls, TRBD1, cannot be checked with no DNA. The germline gives CDR1 SGHRS, CDR2 YFSETQ. This CDR3 spans 13 amino acids. The CDR3 here is CASSGDTTYEQYF.

The chain recombines TRBV12-3 or TRBV12-4 with TRBJ2-6. This CDR3 is built from 16 residues. The CDR3 sequence is CASSLGRVSGANVLTF.

This chain uses TRBV7-2 with TRBJ2-3; checking the TCRdb D call of TRBD2 is not possible without DNA. Germline CDR1 and CDR2: SGHTA and FQGNSA. This CDR3 comprises 16 residues. CDR3: CASSLRRGGLSDTQYF.

This chain joins TRBV12-3 or TRBV12-4 and TRBJ2-7; TCRdb returns TRBD1, unconfirmable since there is no DNA. CDR3 size: 14 residues. The CDR3 sequence is CASSRSDRAGEQYF.

The rearrangement joins TRBV10-3 to TRBJ1-1; the D call from TCRdb, TRBD1, cannot be confirmed without DNA. The length of the CDR3 is 13 residues. The V gene's germline CDR1 is ENHRY and CDR2 SYGVKD. The CDR3 reads CAIRGTGATEAFF.

The V gene is TRBV4-3, the J gene TRBJ2-1; TCRdb reports TRBD1, a call that lacks DNA to check it against. Germline V gene lookup returns CDR1 LGHNA and CDR2 YSLEER. The length of the CDR3 is 15 residues. The CDR3 region is CASSQEAGTYNEQFF.

The chain employs TRBV25-1 and TRBJ1-1. The CDR3 sequence is 12 residues long. CDR1 is MGHDK and CDR2 is SYGVNS in the germline V gene. The CDR3 here is CASSDWGISAFF. Full variable domain (rest looked up from reference TRBV25-1 and TRBJ1-1): EADIYQTPRYLVIGTGKKITLECSQTMGHDKMYWYQQDPGMELHLIHYSYGVNSTEKGDLSSESTVSRIRTEHFPLTLESARPSHTSQYLCASSDWGISAFFGQGTRLTVV.

The chain employs TRBV10-3 and TRBJ2-2; with no DNA, the TCRdb D assignment of TRBD1 cannot be verified. This CDR3 is 13 amino acids long. CDR1 ENHRY and CDR2 SYGVKD come from the germline V gene. The CDR3 reads CAINHQGAGELFF.

The rearrangement uses TRBV11-2 and TRBJ2-3; TCRdb selects TRBD2, and the lack of DNA leaves this call unchecked. Germline values: CDR1 SGHAT, CDR2 FQNNGV. The CDR3 covers 15 residues. This CDR3 reads CASSRPSGGRDTQYF.

The rearrangement joins TRBV4-2 to TRBJ1-5; TCRdb indicates TRBD1, and absent DNA this call remains unverified. This CDR3 is built from 17 residues. Per the germline V gene, CDR1 is LGHNA and CDR2 is YNFKEQ. CDR3 loop: CASSQDLLRAANQPQHF.

The genes are TRBV7-3 and TRBJ2-3. This CDR3 has 13 amino acids. Germline values: CDR1 SGHTA, CDR2 FQGTGA. This CDR3 is CASSPNSADTQYF.

This rearrangement joins TRBV7-8 to TRBJ2-5; as DNA is missing, the TRBD2 call by TCRdb cannot be tested. Germline V CDR1 and CDR2: SGHVS, FQNEAQ. The CDR3 has 14 residues. The CDR3 region is CASSLDVGPETQYF.

The V call is TRBV12-3 or TRBV12-4, the J call TRBJ2-5; absent DNA, TCRdb's TRBD1 call cannot be checked. This CDR3 contains 13 residues. CDR3 in amino acids: CASRYGGLKTQYF.

This CDR3 reads CASSFTGAPYEQYF. The chain combines TRBV11-2 with TRBJ2-7; without DNA, the TCRdb call of TRBD1 cannot be checked. From germline, CDR1 is SGHAT and CDR2 FQNNGV. This CDR3 has 14 residues.

The genes are TRBV5-1 and TRBJ2-2; the D call of TRBD1 rests on TCRdb alone, since no DNA is present to check it. The CDR3 consists of 15 residues. In germline, CDR1 is SGHRS, CDR2 YFSETQ. The CDR3 reads CASSFVRANTGELFF.

The chain carries TRBV27 and TRBJ2-1; TCRdb's D call, TRBD1, is unchecked because there is no DNA. The CDR3 totals 15 residues. The V gene's germline CDR1 is MNHEY and CDR2 SMNVEV (reference sequence). CDR3 amino acids: CASKLRDRGNNEQFF.

The J gene is TRBJ2-3, the V gene TRBV5-1; TCRdb outputs TRBD1, but without DNA this stays unchecked. CDR1 is SGHRS and CDR2 is YFSETQ in the germline V gene. This CDR3 is 14 amino acids long. CDR3: CASRGQGRTDTQYF.